This T cell receptor beta chain was identified in a study of blood T cell repertoires in COVID-19. Study details: From the United States, Italy and Spain came samples of acute and convalescent COVID-19.

This CDR3 comprises 15 residues. CDR1 and CDR2 from the germline V gene are PRHDT and FYEKMQ (reference sequence). Trimming took 4 bases from V and 1 from J, leaving 12 bases between them. Generated by immunoSEQ multiplex PCR, the TCRdb table keeps only in-frame clones and is missing some. The repertoire includes some 230,000 clones, more than 65% of them detected once, and about 2.9% sits in the top ten. V gene TRBV13 combines with J gene TRBJ2-3; the D is unclear. The origin of this receptor is a young woman who had recovered from COVID-19. Sequences were obtained from peripheral blood. Here the CDR3 DNA reads TGTGCCAGCAGCTCCCGCGAGCTCGGCACAGATACGCAGTATTTT. Amino acid sequence: CASSSRELGTDTQYF. Looking up the rest from reference TRBV13 and TRBJ2-3 gives the full variable domain: AAGVIQSPRHLIKEKRETATLKCYPIPRHDTVYWYQQGPGQDPQFLISFYEKMQSDKGSIPDRFSAQQFSDYHSELNMSSLELGDSALYFCASSSRELGTDTQYFGPGTRLTVL.